This T cell receptor beta chain was recovered during a study of cytomegalovirus exposure and HLA in healthy donors. 13 Jbeta primers and 60 Vbeta primers were used for the PCR. Assay: immunoSEQ multiplex PCR; the TCRdb copy retains only in-frame clones and omits some. Among about 200,000 clones listed, 55% to 75% were seen once. The germline gives CDR1 SGDLS, CDR2 YYNGEE. V was pared by 0 bases and J by 0 bases, with 4 bases of the junction left unmatched. The CDR3 covers 16 residues. About this clone itself: Its antigen is still unknown.

Whole-study results and caveats: TCR beta chains numbering under 200 were designated cytomegalovirus-associated.

Sequenced material: PBMCs. The source is a man between 40 and 49 years old in good health and CMV-seropositive. The chain combines TRBV9 with TRBJ2-3; 7 bases agree with TRBD1. The CDR3 coding sequence is TGTGCCAGCAGCGTAGTAACGGACAGGAGCACAGATACGCAGTATTTT. Protein product: CASSVVTDRSTDTQYF.